The present T cell receptor (beta chain) was sequenced within a study of CD8 T cells in Susac syndrome (dated by TCRdb to the late 2010s). For the wider study: Repertoire sequencing was used to test whether CD8+ T cell activation and differentiation in Susac syndrome was antigen driven.

Spanning cysteine to phenylalanine, the CDR3 consists of 13 amino acids. Of all the DNA, just the CDR3 is kept, 39 bases in frame from base 1. The junction shows trimming of 5 bases on V and 2 bases on J, plus 9 bases between the germline ends. Per the germline V gene, SGHTA is the CDR1 and FQGTGA is the CDR2. High-throughput TCR beta sequencing profiled peripheral blood CD8+ and CD4+ T cells from healthy donors, Susac syndrome patients and multiple sclerosis patients. The multiple sclerosis controls were treatment-naive patients whose relapsing-remitting disease, either stable or active, fulfilled the revised McDonald criteria. Bulk CD8+ and CD4+ T cells were purified magnetically by negative isolation, whereas CD8+ TEMRA cells were enriched by FACS. Blood was collected in EDTA tubes and processed within 24 hours, with PBMCs isolated through density gradient centrifugation. PBMCs intended for TCR sequencing were frozen in liquid nitrogen and were later thawed in a 37 degrees C water bath. The sorted or isolated CD4+, CD8+ and CD8+ TEMRA cells reached a purity of at least 90%.

Remarks on this clonotype: There is no known antigen for this receptor. Per-base quality was not reported, and no clone a single base away is much larger than it.

What the research found in general, with its limitations: The number of individuals in the TCR sequencing and HLA analysis was recognized as being relatively small.

RNA was extracted using the RNeasy kit, and roughly 0.5 to 1 microgram was reverse transcribed with random hexamers. The immunoSEQ multiplex PCR assay, covering 54 Vbeta and 13 Jbeta segments, was used to amplify TCR beta CDR3 regions. PCR amplification bias was corrected by using a synthetic template baseline for primer optimization and computational correction. Per the source publication's procedure: Reads were annotated to V, D and J genes according to IMGT and were analyzed with immunoSEQ Analyzer, with only productive sequences retained. To calculate clonality, Shannon entropy was normalized by log2 of the number of productive unique sequences and then subtracted from one. For each patient and control, public and private clones were evaluated within the 100 most prevalent clones. Clones were defined as Susac-specific if absent from the healthy and MS cohorts, from approximately 1,100 published viral clones and from other ImmuneACCESS disease sequences. The public reads were reprocessed in TCRdb via fastp at Q25 and MiXCR, keeping in-frame beta chains. Each record represents a unique CDR3 protein, reported with the most common genes and DNA among its rows. The V and J calls come from TCRdb's annotation, not from the publication. A total of roughly 120,000 distinct CDR3 sequences appear in this sample, roughly 93% of them only once. 0.085% to 0.095% of the sample belongs to the ten largest clones.

The source is a human donor with multiple sclerosis. The chain employs TRBV7-3 and TRBJ2-5; the D segment cannot be called with confidence. The material sequenced was CD4+ T cells from PBMCs. The sequenced DNA: TGTGCCAGCAGCGTATACGGTCAAGAGACCCAGTACTTC. The resulting protein is CASSVYGQETQYF.